This passage covers 25 T cell receptor beta chains from one sample sequenced in a study of early T cells in non-severe SARS-CoV-2 infection. TCRdb reprocessed the 5' RACE reads via MiXCR and lists one record per CDR3 protein. The data hold roughly 34,000 distinct CDR3 sequences, with 4.1% observed a single time. Sample: whole blood. These receptors all come from an adult who was a healthcare worker with PCR-confirmed SARS-CoV-2 infection or an uninfected control (not recorded which).

This clonotype was detected a few times. The rearrangement uses TRBV7-9 and TRBJ2-5, with D unclear. Germline values: CDR1 SEHNR, CDR2 FQNEAQ (reference sequence). Trimming stripped 4 bases from V and 1 base from J, with 19 bases between. The CDR3 runs to 17 residues. The CDR3 protein is CASSSTRHGQAQETQYF. CDR3 in DNA: TGTGCCAGCAGCTCGACGAGACACGGGCAGGCCCAAGAGACCCAGTACTTC.

A few counts support this clonotype. The chain carries TRBV7-6 and TRBJ2-1; 8 positions match TRBD2. This CDR3 is 15 amino acids long. The trim removed 5 bases at V and 4 bases at J, leaving 7 bases unmatched. From germline, CDR1 is SGHVS and CDR2 FNYEAQ. CDR3 loop: CASSPTGLEYNEQFF. CDR3 DNA sequence: TGTGCCAGCAGCCCTACGGGACTAGAGTACAATGAGCAGTTCTTC.

This clonotype was seen at least ten times. The rearrangement joins TRBV11-1 to TRBJ2-1; 9 nucleotides match TRBD2. Trimming removed 3 bases from V and 3 bases from J; junction bases left unmatched: 3. Germline-derived CDR1 and CDR2 are SGHAT and FQDESV (reference sequence). CDR3 length: 15 amino acids. CDR3 nucleotide sequence: TGTGCCAGCAGCTTTCGACTAGCGGACTACAATGAGCAGTTCTTC. This encodes CASSFRLADYNEQFF.

This clonotype was detected ten times or more. V gene TRBV19 combines with J gene TRBJ1-5; D may be TRBD1 (6 bases). Trimming removed 8 bases at V and 5 bases at J, with 13 bases between. The CDR3 runs to 13 residues. The germline V gene has CDR1 LNHDA and CDR2 SQIVND (reference sequence). Here the CDR3 DNA reads TGTGCCAGTGGTGGGACAAATTATCAGCCCCAGCATTTT. It encodes CASGGTNYQPQHF.

This clonotype has ten or more counts. This chain links TRBV12-3 or TRBV12-4 with TRBJ2-3, with TRBD2 matching over 8 bases. Losses at the gene ends were 1 base for V and 8 bases for J; bases not matched to a gene: 11. This CDR3 contains 16 residues. The CDR3 nucleotides are TGTGCCAGCAGTTTAGTGGTTAGCGGGGTGTTTGGTACGCAGTATTTT. This translates into CASSLVVSGVFGTQYF.

This clonotype was observed at least ten times. J is TRBJ2-1 and V is TRBV27, with unresolved D. Germline V gene data show CDR1 as MNHEY and CDR2 as SMNVEV (reference sequence). The CDR3 extends over 15 amino acids. V was shortened by 3 bases and J by 5 bases, with 14 bases between the two germline ends. CDR3 coding DNA: TGTGCCAGCAGTTTTAACGCGCTAGAAGACAATGAGCAGTTCTTC. As protein: CASSFNALEDNEQFF.

This clonotype appeared many times. The chain recombines TRBV30 with TRBJ2-5, with D possibly TRBD2 on 5 matching bases. The CDR3 extends over 13 amino acids. Germline CDR1 reads GTSNPN; CDR2 reads SVGIG (reference sequence). The V and J ends lost 5 bases and 4 bases respectively, with 14 bases between them. In DNA, the CDR3 is TGTGCCTGGGGACGGTTCGGAGGAGAGACCCAGTACTTC. Encoded protein: CAWGRFGGETQYF.

Ten or more counts support this clonotype. The chain combines TRBV28 with TRBJ1-5; TRBD1 might be the D (5 bases). Germline CDR1 MDHEN, CDR2 SYDVKM. Trimming cost V 4 bases and J 2 bases, with 12 bases left between them. The CDR3 runs to 15 residues. CDR3 region: CASSWKGFGNQPQHF. The CDR3 DNA follows: TGTGCCAGCAGTTGGAAGGGGTTTGGCAATCAGCCCCAGCATTTT.

This clonotype was recorded at least ten times. The CDR3 region has the DNA TGCAGCGTTAAAGTGGAGACGATGAACACTGAAGCTTTCTTT. Translated: CSVKVETMNTEAFF. The chain combines TRBV29-1 with TRBJ1-1; D remains ambiguous. The CDR3 contains 14 residues. Trimming stripped 5 bases from V and 0 bases from J, with 13 bases between. Germline V CDR1 and CDR2: SQVTM, ANQGSEA.

This clonotype was detected only a few times. The V and J genes are TRBV10-3 and TRBJ2-1; 9 positions agree with TRBD2. CDR3 length equals 15 residues. Trimming took 3 bases from V and 6 from J; bases not matched to a gene: 6. Germline CDR1 and CDR2: ENHRY and SYGVKD. The CDR3 DNA follows: TGTGCCATCAGTGATTCTAGGCGGGGGGGCAATGAGCAGTTCTTC. Its protein is CAISDSRRGGNEQFF.

Only a few counts were recorded for this clonotype. The chain has TRBV20-1 and TRBJ2-7; 10 bases map to TRBD1. V gave up 1 base and J gave up 5 bases; unmatched junction bases: 5. CDR1 DFQATT and CDR2 SNEGSKA come from the germline V gene (reference sequence). The CDR3 has 14 amino acids. For the CDR3, the DNA is TGCAGTGCTAGAGCCGGGACAGGGGACAACGAGCAGTACTTC. Its protein product is CSARAGTGDNEQYF.

This clonotype was observed at least ten times. As DNA, the CDR3 is TGTGCCAGCAGCTTGGCCGACAGCAACGTCCTGACTTTC. Translated: CASSLADSNVLTF. The V call is TRBV5-4, the J call TRBJ2-6, with D possibly being TRBD1 (5 bases). With 0 bases removed from V and 9 bases from J, the gap between germline ends came to 7 bases. The germline V gene has CDR1 SGHNT and CDR2 YYREEE (reference sequence). This CDR3 is built from 13 residues.

This clonotype was picked up many times. The chain uses TRBV4-2 and TRBJ2-5; the D call may be TRBD1 or TRBD2 (5 bases each). Trimming stripped 2 bases from V and 1 base from J, with 14 bases between. The germline CDR1 and CDR2 sequences are LGHNA and YNFKEQ. The CDR3 extends over 16 amino acids. The CDR3 is CASSQNAGTFQETQYF. The DNA for the CDR3 is TGTGCCAGCAGCCAAAACGCCGGGACCTTCCAAGAGACCCAGTACTTC.

This clonotype was counted at least ten times. Here the CDR3 reads CASSGTALNYGYTF. The DNA of the CDR3 is TGTGCCAGCTCAGGGACAGCTCTTAACTATGGCTACACCTTC. The J gene is TRBJ1-2, the V gene TRBV18, with 7 bases that match TRBD1. This CDR3 comprises 14 residues. The J segment lost 1 base and the V segment lost 5 bases, leaving 4 bases of the junction unmatched. Germline-derived CDR1 and CDR2 are KGHSH and LQKENI.

Many counts were recorded for this clonotype. This chain uses TRBV6-2 or TRBV6-3 with TRBJ1-5, with 7 bases identical to TRBD1. The germline CDR1 and CDR2 sequences are MNHEY and SVGEGT. The CDR3 covers 15 residues. J gave up 3 bases and V 5 bases, and 7 bases lay outside the gene matches. CDR3: CASSTGQANNQPQHF. CDR3 coding DNA: TGTGCCAGCAGTACCGGACAGGCCAACAATCAGCCCCAGCATTTT.

This clonotype showed up many times. The chain recombines TRBV7-7 with TRBJ1-6; 7 bases align to TRBD1. The trim removed 2 bases at V and 7 bases at J, leaving 8 bases unmatched. CDR1 and CDR2 (germline): SSHAT, FNYEAQ (reference sequence). This CDR3 spans 16 amino acids. The CDR3 coding sequence is TGTGCCAGCAGCTTAAGACAACGACAGGGAAATTCACCCCTCCACTTT. This encodes CASSLRQRQGNSPLHF.

This clonotype has a count of ten or more. The V gene is TRBV5-1, the J gene TRBJ2-3, with TRBD2 matching over 8 bases. Trimming cost V 4 bases and J 6 bases; bases outside gene matches: 7. The CDR3 covers 14 residues. Germline-derived CDR1 and CDR2 are SGHRS and YFSETQ. Here the CDR3 DNA reads TGCGCCAGCAGCCGAGCGGGAGAGGTTGATACGCAGTATTTT. Translation gives CASSRAGEVDTQYF.

The chain combines TRBV11-2 with TRBJ1-2; no definite D call. Germline assignment: CDR1 SGHAT and CDR2 FQNNGV. Trimming cost V 0 bases and J 4 bases, with 6 bases left between them. The length of the CDR3 is 13 residues. The CDR3 DNA sequence: TGTGCCAGCAGCTTAGATGGGATCTATGGCTACACCTTC. This sequence encodes CASSLDGIYGYTF.

This clonotype has just a few counts. The chain combines TRBV3-1 with TRBJ2-2; 10 bases match TRBD2. V lost 4 bases and J lost 1; bases outside the gene matches: 3. The CDR3 runs 16 residues. Germline-derived CDR1 and CDR2 are LGHDT and YNNKEL (reference sequence). This CDR3 is CASSRRTSGNTGELFF. CDR3 nucleotides: TGTGCCAGCAGCCGCCGGACTAGCGGGAACACCGGGGAGCTGTTTTTT. Using reference TRBV3-1 and TRBJ2-2 for the parts outside the CDR3, the full variable domain is DTAVSQTPKYLVTQMGNDKSIKCEQNLGHDTMYWYKQDSKKFLKIMFSYNNKELIINETVPNRFSPKSPDKAHLNLHINSLELGDSAVYFCASSRRTSGNTGELFFGEGSRLTVL.

This clonotype was found many times. This chain uses TRBV7-3 with TRBJ2-1; TRBD1 is a possible D gene (6 bases). Trimming pared 5 bases from V and 7 bases from J, leaving 18 bases between. This CDR3 has 15 residues. CDR1 SGHTA and CDR2 FQGTGA come from the germline V gene. CDR3 DNA sequence: TGTGCCAGCAGCCCCATGGTGGGGGCCTTAAATGAGCAGTTCTTC. This codes for CASSPMVGALNEQFF. The full variable domain, with the rest looked up from reference TRBV7-3 and TRBJ2-1, is GAGVSQTPSNKVTEKGKYVELRCDPISGHTALYWYRQSLGQGPEFLIYFQGTGAADDSGLPNDRFFAVRPEGSVSTLKIQRTERGDSAVYLCASSPMVGALNEQFFGPGTRLTVL.

The chain couples TRBV4-1 to TRBJ2-5, with D unresolved. Germline CDR1 is MGHRA and CDR2 is YSYEKL. Trimming cost V 0 bases and J 5 bases, with 13 bases left between them. The CDR3 is 15 amino acids. CDR3 sequence reads: CASSQEGGFVETQYF. CDR3 DNA: TGCGCCAGCAGCCAAGAAGGTGGTTTTGTGGAGACCCAGTACTTC.

This clonotype has a count of ten or more. The chain joins TRBV29-1 to TRBJ1-5; D not resolved. Germline V gene lookup returns CDR1 SQVTM and CDR2 ANQGSEA. The CDR3 runs to 13 residues. V lost 4 bases to trimming and J lost 1 base, with 8 bases between them. The CDR3: CSVVEQSNQPQHF. In DNA, the CDR3 is TGCAGCGTTGTTGAACAGAGCAATCAGCCCCAGCATTTT. Combining the CDR3 with reference TRBV29-1 and TRBJ1-5 gives the whole variable domain SAVISQKPSRDICQRGTSLTIQCQVDSQVTMMFWYRQQPGQSLTLIATANQGSEATYESGFVIDKFPISRPNLTFSTLTVSNMSPEDSSIYLCSVVEQSNQPQHFGDGTRLSIL.

The chain employs TRBV6-1 and TRBJ2-7, with D possibly being TRBD2 (6 bases). CDR1 is MNHNS and CDR2 is SASEGT in the germline V gene. The V and J ends lost 11 bases and 0 bases respectively, with 14 bases between them. The CDR3 extends over 13 amino acids. CDR3 DNA: TGTGCCTCTCGAGGAGGGAACTCCTACGAGCAGTACTTC. Encoded protein: CASRGGNSYEQYF.

At least ten counts were recorded for this clonotype. V and J are TRBV20-1 and TRBJ1-5; 9 positions match TRBD1. After removal of 1 base from V and 4 bases from J, the junction contained 2 bases not matched to a gene. Germline V gene lookup returns CDR1 DFQATT and CDR2 SNEGSKA (reference sequence). This CDR3 is built from 14 residues. DNA of the CDR3: TGCAGTGCTAGAGGGGACAGGGCAAATCAGCCCCAGCATTTT. This gives the protein CSARGDRANQPQHF.

This clonotype occurred many times. V is TRBV29-1 and J is TRBJ1-3; D uncertain. This CDR3 is built from 11 residues. The V gene lost 7 bases and the J gene lost 11 bases, with 15 bases spanning the gap. Germline CDR1 reads SQVTM; CDR2 reads ANQGSEA. CDR3 bases: TGCAGCGCCGCATCGGTACAGTCCATATATTTT. This codes for CSAASVQSIYF.